The rows below give T cell receptor beta chains drawn from one sample of a study of cytomegalovirus exposure and HLA in healthy donors. Data came from immunoSEQ multiplex PCR; TCRdb stores just in-frame clones and leaves some out. This sample has under 200,000 clones, with around four fifths found just once. The sequencing input was PBMCs. The receptors were gathered from a woman younger than 45 in good health and CMV-seronegative. CDR3s include the opening cysteine and the closing phenylalanine or tryptophan. Fields, in order: V gene, D gene, J gene, clone size, CDR3 DNA, CDR3 protein. A D gene is named only where the DNA matches it firmly. Not every row has a clone size; where given, it reads once, few, many or a size class.

>TRBV7-6|TRBD1|TRBJ2-3|-
TGTGCCAGCAGCTTAATGGGACAGGGACTCACAGATACGCAGTATTTT
CASSLMGQGLTDTQYF
>TRBV29-1|-|TRBJ2-7|-
TGCAGCGTTGCGGGACAAGCCTCCTACGAGCAGTACTTC
CSVAGQASYEQYF
>TRBV7-6|TRBD2|TRBJ2-7|-
TGTGCCAGCAGCCCACGGGGGGGTCTCTACGAGCAGTACTTC
CASSPRGGLYEQYF
>TRBV10-3|-|TRBJ1-2|few
TGTGCCATCGGCCAGATTTATGGCTACACCTTC
CAIGQIYGYTF
>TRBV15|-|TRBJ1-2|-
TGTGCCACCAGCAGAGATTCCCCTTTGAGGAGTACGTTCTCCTTC
CATSRDSPLRSTFSF
>TRBV7-9|TRBD1|TRBJ2-5|-
TGTGCCAGCAGCCGGGACAGCCCTAGGGAGACCCAGTACTTC
CASSRDSPRETQYF
>TRBV13|-|TRBJ2-7|-
TGTGCCAGCAGGCGGTCCCCTAACGAGCAGTACTTC
CASRRSPNEQYF
>TRBV30|TRBD1|TRBJ1-4|-
TGTGCCTGGAGAGGTAGACAGGGGCTGGAAAAACTGTTTTTT
CAWRGRQGLEKLFF
>TRBV7-8|-|TRBJ1-6|-
TGTGCCAGCAGCCAAGACAGAAATTCACCCCTCCACTTT
CASSQDRNSPLHF
>TRBV28|-|TRBJ1-1|-
TGTGCCAGCAGCACCCAGGACACTGAAGCTTTCTTT
CASSTQDTEAFF
>TRBV30|TRBD1|TRBJ1-4|-
TGTGCCTCCGAGGGGACAGCACGGGAAAAACTGTTTTTT
CASEGTAREKLFF
>TRBV5-1|TRBD2|TRBJ2-3|-
TGCGCCAGCAGCTCCATTTCTAGCGGGGGCCGCACAGATACGCAGTATTTT
CASSSISSGGRTDTQYF
>TRBV6-5|TRBD2|TRBJ2-1|-
TGTGCCAGCAGTGCAACGGGACTAGCGATCCAGGAGCAGTTCTTC
CASSATGLAIQEQFF
>TRBV27|-|TRBJ2-5|-
TGTGCCAGCAGTCCTCTTTACGGCAACATCCCCTCGGGGAAGGAGACCCAGTACTTC
CASSPLYGNIPSGKETQYF
>TRBV11-2|-|TRBJ1-2|-
TGTGCCAGCAGCCCCAGTGCCTATGGCTACACCTTC
CASSPSAYGYTF
>TRBV6-1|-|TRBJ2-3|once
TGTGCCAGCAGTGAAGGGACAGCCGTCACAGATACGCAGTATTTT
CASSEGTAVTDTQYF
>TRBV4-2|-|TRBJ2-5|-
TGTGCCAGCAGCCAAGAGGGGCCGGTGAAAGAGACCCAGTACTTC
CASSQEGPVKETQYF
>TRBV5-1|-|TRBJ1-6|-
TGCGCCAGCCGGAAGGAGCTTAACGGGTGGAATAATTCACCCCTCCACTTT
CASRKELNGWNNSPLHF
>TRBV6-1|-|TRBJ2-7|-
TGTGCCAGCATTCAACGATACGGGGACGAGCAGTACTTC
CASIQRYGDEQYF
>TRBV29-1|-|TRBJ2-5|-
TGCAGCGGTCGGGTTTCAACGGAGACCCAGTACTTC
CSGRVSTETQYF
>TRBV29-1|TRBD2|TRBJ2-5|-
TGCAGCGTTGACCTAGCGGGGGGCCGGGAGACCCAGTACTTC
CSVDLAGGRETQYF
>TRBV9|-|TRBJ1-1|-
TGTGCCAGCAGCGTAGGGGGGCTTACTGAAGCTTTCTTT
CASSVGGLTEAFF
>TRBV7-8|-|TRBJ2-1|-
TGTGCCAGCAGCTTAGTAACAGCCCTCTACAATGAGCAGTTCTTC
CASSLVTALYNEQFF
>TRBV6-5|TRBD1|TRBJ2-7|-
TGTGCCAGCACTACGGACAGGGATTCCTACGAGCAGTACTTC
CASTTDRDSYEQYF
>TRBV5-1|TRBD2|TRBJ2-1|-
TGCGCCAGCAGCTTGGCCTCTAGCGGGGGAGTCCGGGAGCAGTTCTTC
CASSLASSGGVREQFF
>TRBV18|-|TRBJ2-5|-
TGTGCCAGCTCAAGATCACGCGGGGAGACCCAGTACTTC
CASSRSRGETQYF
>TRBV5-8|TRBD1|TRBJ1-2|few
TGTGCCAGCACCGGACAGGCGATTTATGGCTACACCTTC
CASTGQAIYGYTF
>TRBV10-3|TRBD1|TRBJ1-3|-
TGTGCCATCAGTAAGGACAGGGCCGGGAACACCATATATTTT
CAISKDRAGNTIYF
>TRBV2|TRBD1|TRBJ1-5|-
TGTGCCAGCAGCGGACAGGGGGCCCTTAATCAGCCCCAGCATTTT
CASSGQGALNQPQHF
>TRBV7-8|TRBD1|TRBJ2-2|few
TGTGCCAGCAGCCCTAGGACAGGGGGAAACACCGGGGAGCTGTTTTTT
CASSPRTGGNTGELFF
>TRBV14|-|TRBJ1-3|-
TGTGCCAGCAGCGCAACGACAGGTGGAAACACCATATATTTT
CASSATTGGNTIYF
>TRBV14|-|TRBJ1-4|-
TGTGCCAGCAGCCGTATCCGGGGGGAAAAACTGTTTTTT
CASSRIRGEKLFF
>TRBV5-1|-|TRBJ1-1|-
TGCGCCAGCAGCTTGGACGCGGGCACTGAAGCTTTCTTT
CASSLDAGTEAFF
>TRBV6-5|TRBD2|TRBJ2-5|-
TGTGCCAGCAGTTACCCCCACATCGAGGGAGGGGAGACCCAGTACTTC
CASSYPHIEGGETQYF
>TRBV2|TRBD2|TRBJ2-1|-
TGTGCCAGCAGTGAGTGGCGGGGGGGCGGGAATGAGCAGTTCTTC
CASSEWRGGGNEQFF
>TRBV5-4|-|TRBJ2-7|few
TGTGCCAGCAGCCCCAGGGGCACCTACGAGCAGTACTTC
CASSPRGTYEQYF
>TRBV19|TRBD1|TRBJ1-3|few
TGTGCCAGTAGTTGGCAGGGGGACTCTGGAAACACCATATATTTT
CASSWQGDSGNTIYF
>TRBV5-6|-|TRBJ1-2|once
TGTGCCAGCAGCTTAAAAGGGGCCAACTATGGCTACACCTTC
CASSLKGANYGYTF
>TRBV2|-|TRBJ2-5|-
TGTGCCAGCAGTGAAAGGACACCGCAAGAGACCCAGTACTTC
CASSERTPQETQYF
>TRBV5-1|TRBD2|TRBJ2-3|-
TGCGCCAGCAGCTTGCCTAGCGGGTTGGGCACAGATACGCAGTATTTT
CASSLPSGLGTDTQYF
>TRBV7-9|-|TRBJ1-3|-
TGTGCCAGCAGCAAAAGGGGCGGGGCAGCCTCGAACACCATATATTTT
CASSKRGGAASNTIYF
>TRBV12-5|-|TRBJ2-7|-
TGTGCTAGTGGTTATGATCGGGGCGAGCAGTACTTC
CASGYDRGEQYF
>TRBV5-1|-|TRBJ1-2|-
TGCGCCAGCAGCTTGAGCCCGGCGGGTTATGGCTACACCTTC
CASSLSPAGYGYTF
>TRBV20-1|-|TRBJ2-5|-
TGCAGTGCTAGCGCGGAAGAGACCCAGTACTTC
CSASAEETQYF
>TRBV6-1|TRBD2|TRBJ2-7|-
TGTGCCAGCAGTGCCCACAGCGGGGGTACCTACGAGCAGTACTTC
CASSAHSGGTYEQYF
>TRBV15|-|TRBJ1-5|-
TGTGCCACCAGCAGTTCAACGGGACTGAACAATCAGCCCCAGCATTTT
CATSSSTGLNNQPQHF
>TRBV11-2|-|TRBJ2-1|-
TGTGCCAGCAGCCCTAGCAGTAAATTTGGCGGTGAGCAGTTCTTC
CASSPSSKFGGEQFF